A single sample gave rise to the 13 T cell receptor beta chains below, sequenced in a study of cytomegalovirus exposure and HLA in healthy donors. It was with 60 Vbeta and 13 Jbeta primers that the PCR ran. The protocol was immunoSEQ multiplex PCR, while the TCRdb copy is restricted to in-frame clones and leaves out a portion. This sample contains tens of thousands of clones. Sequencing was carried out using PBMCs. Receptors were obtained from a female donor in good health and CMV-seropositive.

CDR3: CASSPEARPYGYTF. The CDR3 bases are TGTGCCAGCAGCCCAGAGGCCCGACCTTATGGCTACACCTTC. J is TRBJ1-2 and V is TRBV7-9; D not certain. Trimming took 5 bases from V and 5 from J, leaving 15 bases between them. The germline CDR1 and CDR2 sequences are SEHNR and FQNEAQ (reference sequence). The CDR3 is made up of 14 amino acids.

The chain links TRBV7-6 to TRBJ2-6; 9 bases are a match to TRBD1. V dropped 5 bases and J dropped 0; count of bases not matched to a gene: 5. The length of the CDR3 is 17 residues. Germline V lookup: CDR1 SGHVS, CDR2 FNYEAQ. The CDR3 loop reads CASSPGQGNSGANVLTF. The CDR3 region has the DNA TGTGCCAGCAGCCCAGGACAGGGGAACTCTGGGGCCAACGTCCTGACTTTC.

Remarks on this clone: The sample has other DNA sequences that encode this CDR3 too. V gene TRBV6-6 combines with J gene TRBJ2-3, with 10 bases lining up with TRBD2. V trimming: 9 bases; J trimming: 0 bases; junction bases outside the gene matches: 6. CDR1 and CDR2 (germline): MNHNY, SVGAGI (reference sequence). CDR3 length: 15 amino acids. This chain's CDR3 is CASRLAGTSTDTQYF. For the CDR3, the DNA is TGTGCCAGTAGACTAGCGGGCACGAGCACAGATACGCAGTATTTT.

CDR3 region: CASTKTQGNTEAFF. CDR3 nucleotides: TGTGCCAGCACCAAGACCCAGGGGAACACTGAAGCTTTCTTT. The chain employs TRBV2 and TRBJ1-1; D may be TRBD1 (5 bases). This CDR3 comprises 14 residues. V lost 7 bases to trimming and J lost 1 base, with 13 bases between them. The germline V gene encodes CDR1 SNHLY and CDR2 FYNNEI.

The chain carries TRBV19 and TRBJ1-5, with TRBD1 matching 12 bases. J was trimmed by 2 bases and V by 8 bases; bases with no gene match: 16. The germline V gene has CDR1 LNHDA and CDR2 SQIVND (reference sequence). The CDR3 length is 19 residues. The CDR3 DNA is TGTGCCAGTCAAGAAAACCGGGACAGGGGGCGCAGAGGCAATCAGCCCCAGCATTTT. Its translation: CASQENRDRGRRGNQPQHF. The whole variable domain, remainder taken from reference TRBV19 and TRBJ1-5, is DGGITQSPKYLFRKEGQNVTLSCEQNLNHDAMYWYRQDPGQGLRLIYYSQIVNDFQKGDIAEGYSVSREKKESFPLTVTSAQKNPTAFYLCASQENRDRGRRGNQPQHFGDGTRLSIL.

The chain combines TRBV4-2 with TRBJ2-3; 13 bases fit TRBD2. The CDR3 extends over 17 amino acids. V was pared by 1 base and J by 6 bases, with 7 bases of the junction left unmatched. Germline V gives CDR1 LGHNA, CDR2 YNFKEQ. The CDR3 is CASSQAGLAGDVDTQYF. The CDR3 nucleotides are TGTGCCAGCAGCCAAGCCGGACTAGCGGGGGACGTGGATACGCAGTATTTT.

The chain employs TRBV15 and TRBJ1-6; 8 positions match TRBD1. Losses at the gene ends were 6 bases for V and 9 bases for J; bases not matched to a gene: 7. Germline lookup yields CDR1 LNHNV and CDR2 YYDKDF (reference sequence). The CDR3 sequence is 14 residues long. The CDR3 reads CATRDRVLSSPLHF. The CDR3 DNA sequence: TGTGCCACCAGGGACAGGGTGTTATCTTCACCCCTCCACTTT.

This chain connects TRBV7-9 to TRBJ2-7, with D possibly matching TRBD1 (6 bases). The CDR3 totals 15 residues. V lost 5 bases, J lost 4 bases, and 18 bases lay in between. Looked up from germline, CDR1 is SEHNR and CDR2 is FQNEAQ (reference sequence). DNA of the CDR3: TGTGCCAGCAGCCAACAGGGTGACGGTACGTACGAGCAGTACTTC. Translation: CASSQQGDGTYEQYF.

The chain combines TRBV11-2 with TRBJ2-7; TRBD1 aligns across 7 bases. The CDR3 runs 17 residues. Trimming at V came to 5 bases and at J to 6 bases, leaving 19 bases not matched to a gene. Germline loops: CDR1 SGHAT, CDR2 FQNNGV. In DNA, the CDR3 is TGTGCCAGCAGCCTCGGTGCCTTACCGACAGGGTGGACCGAGCAGTACTTC. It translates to CASSLGALPTGWTEQYF.

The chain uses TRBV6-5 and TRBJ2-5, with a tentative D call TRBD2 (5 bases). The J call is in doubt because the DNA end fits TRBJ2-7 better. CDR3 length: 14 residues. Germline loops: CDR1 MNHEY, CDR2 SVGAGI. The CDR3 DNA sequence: TGTGCCAGCAGGCCGGGATCCTCCGCGGGCGAGCAGTACTTC. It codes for CASRPGSSAGEQYF.

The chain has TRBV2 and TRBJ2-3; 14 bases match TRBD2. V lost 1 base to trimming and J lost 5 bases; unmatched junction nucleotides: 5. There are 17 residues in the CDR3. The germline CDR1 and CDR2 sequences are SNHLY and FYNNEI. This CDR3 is CASSEGGLAGERDTQYF. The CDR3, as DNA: TGTGCCAGCAGTGAAGGGGGACTAGCGGGGGAGAGAGATACGCAGTATTTT.

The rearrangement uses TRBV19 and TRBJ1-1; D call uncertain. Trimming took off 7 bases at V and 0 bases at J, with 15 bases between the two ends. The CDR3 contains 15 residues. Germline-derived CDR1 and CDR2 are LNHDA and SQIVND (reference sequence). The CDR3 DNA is TGTGCCAGTAAGATGAATCCGGGATTGAACACTGAAGCTTTCTTT. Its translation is CASKMNPGLNTEAFF.

CDR3 DNA sequence: TGCAGCGTCCTCAGACAGGGCCGAGACAAAAACATTCAGTACTTC. This gives the protein CSVLRQGRDKNIQYF. The rearrangement uses TRBV29-1 and TRBJ2-4; TRBD1 aligns across 7 bases. After removal of 6 bases from V and 3 bases from J, the junction contained 11 bases not matched to a gene. CDR3 length equals 15 residues. CDR1 and CDR2 (germline): SQVTM, ANQGSEA.